Reported below is one T cell receptor (beta chain). This sample is part of a study of blood T cell repertoires in COVID-19. Turning to the study itself: Acute and convalescent COVID-19 specimens originated in the United States, Italy and Spain. Sources were T cells, B-cell-depleted T cells, or PBMCs; the material itself was cDNA or gDNA.

Per the authors' pipeline: The authors estimated nucleated cell counts from reference gene primer amplification. The method was immunoSEQ multiplex PCR; TCRdb's version includes in-frame clones alone and lacks a portion of them. The DNA gave D and trimming, while V, J and clone size come from that table. In the table there are about 150,000 clones, 65% to 90% of which are singletons. Specimen: peripheral blood. This TCR derives from a man in his sixties or seventies with acute or convalescent COVID-19.

CDR3 sequence reads: CASIEQGGRTSEQFF. CDR3 sequence (DNA): TGTGCCAGTATCGAGCAGGGAGGGAGGACTAGTGAGCAGTTCTTC. The chain uses TRBV19 and TRBJ2-1, with 7 bases that match TRBD2. CDR1 is LNHDA, CDR2 SQIVND, per germline (reference sequence). This CDR3 has 15 residues. V shed 7 bases, J shed 9 bases, and the junction held 15 bases outside the gene matches. Variable domain in full (rest from reference TRBV19 and TRBJ2-1): DGGITQSPKYLFRKEGQNVTLSCEQNLNHDAMYWYRQDPGQGLRLIYYSQIVNDFQKGDIAEGYSVSREKKESFPLTVTSAQKNPTAFYLCASIEQGGRTSEQFFGPGTRLTVL.